This T cell receptor (beta chain) was recovered during a study of CD8 T cells in Susac syndrome. Study-level information: Among the Susac syndrome patients who underwent sequencing, five or six had clinically active disease, while roughly eight of them were in remission. At the time of blood draw, patients with Susac syndrome were therapy-naive, receiving corticosteroids, or receiving intravenous immunoglobulin alone.

A quantity of roughly 0.5 to 1 ug RNA underwent reverse transcription using random hexamers. immunoSEQ multiplex PCR amplified TCR beta CDR3 across 54 Vbeta, 13 Jbeta. Each CDR3 protein gets one entry after TCRdb re-called the immunoSEQ multiplex PCR reads with MiXCR. Of some 180,000 distinct CDR3 sequences in the sample, roughly 94% were seen once. Trimming stripped 1 base from V and 4 bases from J, with 7 bases between. The germline V gene has CDR1 LNHNV and CDR2 YYDKDF (reference sequence). The CDR3 runs 14 residues. The chain uses TRBV15 and TRBJ2-2; D is possibly TRBD1 (5 bases). This sequence originates from a human donor with Susac syndrome. The sample taken for sequencing was CD4+ T cells from PBMCs. DNA of the CDR3: TGTGCCACCAGCAGAGGACAGAGCACCGGGGAGCTGTTTTTT. As protein: CATSRGQSTGELFF.